This T cell receptor (beta chain) was recorded in a study of T-cell reconstitution after alpha-beta-depleted transplantation in children. This CDR3 region has 14 residues. The germline gives CDR1 DFQATT, CDR2 SNEGSKA (reference sequence). J was trimmed by 4 bases and V by 5 bases; bases with no gene match: 9. Preparing the TCRbeta library involved the use of unique molecular identifiers. TCRdb re-called the PCR reads through MiXCR, storing one row per CDR3 protein. The sample comprises about 360,000 distinct CDR3 sequences, about 14% of which are singletons, and about 4.5% rests with the top ten. This clonotype was counted many times.

This chain connects TRBV20-1 to TRBJ2-7; 9 positions agree with TRBD2. The sequences come from PBMCs, collected from the stem cell graft. This TCR came from a human donor who donated a stem cell graft to a child with Fanconi anemia. CDR3 DNA: TGCAGTGCTGAGCGGGGGGATCTTAATTACGAGCAGTACTTC. It yields the protein CSAERGDLNYEQYF.